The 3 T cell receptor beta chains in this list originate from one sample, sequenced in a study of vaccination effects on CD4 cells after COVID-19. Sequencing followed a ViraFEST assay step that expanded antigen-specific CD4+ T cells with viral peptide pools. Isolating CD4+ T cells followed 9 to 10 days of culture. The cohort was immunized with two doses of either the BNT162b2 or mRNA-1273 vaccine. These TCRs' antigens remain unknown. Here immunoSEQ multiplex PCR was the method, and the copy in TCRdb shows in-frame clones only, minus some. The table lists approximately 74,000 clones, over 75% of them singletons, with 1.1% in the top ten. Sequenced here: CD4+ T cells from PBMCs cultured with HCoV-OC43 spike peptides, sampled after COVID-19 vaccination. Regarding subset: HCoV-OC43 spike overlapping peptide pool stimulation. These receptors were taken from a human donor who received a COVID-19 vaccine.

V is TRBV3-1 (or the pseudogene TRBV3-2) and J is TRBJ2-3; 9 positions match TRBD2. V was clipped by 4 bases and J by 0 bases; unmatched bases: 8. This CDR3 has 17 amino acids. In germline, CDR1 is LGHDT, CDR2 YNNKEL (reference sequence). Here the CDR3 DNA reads TGTGCCAGCAGCCGAACGGGGCGGGGGGGAAGCACAGATACGCAGTATTTT. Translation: CASSRTGRGGSTDTQYF.

The CDR3 loop reads CASSAGQAQETQYF. Written as DNA, the CDR3 is TGTGCCAGCAGCGCGGGACAGGCACAAGAGACCCAGTACTTC. The chain recombines TRBV2 with TRBJ2-5, with 8 bases lining up with TRBD1. With 6 bases clipped from V and 2 bases from J, the junction kept 5 bases outside the gene matches. Per the germline V gene, CDR1 is SNHLY and CDR2 is FYNNEI. This CDR3 has 14 residues.

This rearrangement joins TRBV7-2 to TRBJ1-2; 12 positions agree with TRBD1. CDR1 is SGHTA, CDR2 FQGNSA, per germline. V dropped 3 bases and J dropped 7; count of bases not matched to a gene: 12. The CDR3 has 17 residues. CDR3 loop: CASSLGGQGASAAGYTF. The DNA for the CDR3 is TGTGCCAGCAGCTTGGGGGGACAGGGGGCGTCTGCCGCTGGCTACACCTTC.